Following are 5 T cell receptor beta chains from one sample sequenced in a study of shared clonotypes between healthy human individuals (TCRdb year 2020). Library construction relied on the immunoSEQ multiplex PCR assay. Here the immuneACCESS table is served through TCRdb, limited to in-frame sequences with V and J called. Missing clones are a known gap in these copies; in checked studies unresolved V genes cover under half, and the rest lacks a known reason. This sample is represented by 2 million to 3 million clones; roughly 93% of them were singletons. 0.36% of the sample belongs to the ten largest clones. The sample consisted of naive CD4+ T cells from PBMCs. Sample cell subset or site, as interpreted from the label and publication: CD45RA+ positively selected. The receptors were sampled from a man between 18 and 35 years old in good health. Some clones in this sample may be carry-over from other donors' samples.

J is TRBJ1-1 and V is TRBV5-1; 10 bases agree with TRBD1. Germline values: CDR1 SGHRS, CDR2 YFSETQ. The CDR3 is made up of 13 amino acids. V was pared by 3 bases and J by 4 bases, with 0 bases of the junction left unmatched. CDR3 sequence reads: CASSWTGGTEAFF. The DNA of the CDR3 is TGCGCCAGCAGCTGGACAGGGGGCACTGAAGCTTTCTTT.

The chain employs TRBV5-8 and TRBJ1-1; 7 bases are shared with TRBD1. V shed 1 base, J shed 3 bases, and the junction held 6 bases outside the gene matches. The germline CDR1 and CDR2 sequences are SGHTS and YDEGEE. This CDR3 spans 15 amino acids. As DNA, the CDR3 is TGTGCCAGCAGCTTGAGGCAGGGGGTAGACACTGAAGCTTTCTTT. It is translated as CASSLRQGVDTEAFF.

This clone was picked up one time. The chain links TRBV28 to TRBJ2-4; D is tentatively TRBD1 or TRBD2 (5 bases each). This CDR3 spans 21 amino acids. Germline assignment: CDR1 MDHEN and CDR2 SYDVKM. V dropped 4 bases and J dropped 4 bases, with 32 bases sitting between them. The CDR3 coding sequence is TGTGCCAGCAGTTCACGGGGCGGGCTGGGGGTCTGGAACCGGAGAAAAAACATTCAGTACTTC. Protein product: CASSSRGGLGVWNRRKNIQYF.

The rearrangement links TRBV27 to TRBJ2-1; 10 bases match TRBD2. The CDR3 extends over 16 amino acids. V was clipped by 4 bases and J by 4 bases; unmatched bases: 7. Germline V gives CDR1 MNHEY, CDR2 SMNVEV (reference sequence). CDR3 residues: CASSSPGLAAYNEQFF. CDR3 nucleotides: TGTGCCAGCAGTTCTCCTGGACTAGCGGCTTACAATGAGCAGTTCTTC.

Of note for this clone: The sample carries other DNA sequences with the same CDR3. The chain combines TRBV7-9 with TRBJ2-3; D not resolved. The germline gives CDR1 SEHNR, CDR2 FQNEAQ (reference sequence). CDR3 length equals 14 residues. V lost 5 bases, J lost 0 bases, and 9 bases lay in between. The CDR3 loop is CASSPRRSTDTQYF. As DNA, the CDR3 is TGTGCCAGCAGCCCCAGAAGGAGCACAGATACGCAGTATTTT.